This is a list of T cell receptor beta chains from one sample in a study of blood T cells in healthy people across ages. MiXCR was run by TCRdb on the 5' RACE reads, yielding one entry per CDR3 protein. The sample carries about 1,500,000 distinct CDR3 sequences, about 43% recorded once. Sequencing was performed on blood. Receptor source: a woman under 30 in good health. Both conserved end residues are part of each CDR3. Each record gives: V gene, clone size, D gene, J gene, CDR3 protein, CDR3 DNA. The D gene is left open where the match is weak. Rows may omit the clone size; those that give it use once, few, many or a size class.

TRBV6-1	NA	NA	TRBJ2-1	CASRKRRGRGNEQFF	TGTGCCAGCAGGAAGAGGAGGGGTCGAGGAAATGAGCAGTTCTTC
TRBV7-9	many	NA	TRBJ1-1	CASSLATQVGGEAFF	TGTGCCAGCAGCTTAGCAACACAGGTCGGGGGTGAAGCTTTCTTT
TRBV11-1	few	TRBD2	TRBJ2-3	CASSLDVSGITDTQYF	TGTGCCAGCAGCTTAGATGTTAGCGGGATCACAGATACGCAGTATTTT
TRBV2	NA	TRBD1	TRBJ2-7	CATSRDRDSEQYF	TGTGCCACCAGCCGGGACAGGGACTCCGAGCAGTACTTC
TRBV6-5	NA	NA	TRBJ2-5	CASSYSMSWGTQYF	TGTGCCAGCAGTTACTCCATGTCTTGGGGGACCCAGTACTTC
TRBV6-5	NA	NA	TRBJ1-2	CASSTGRTVGYTF	TGTGCCAGCAGTACAGGACGGACAGTCGGCTACACCTTC
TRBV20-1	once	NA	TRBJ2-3	CSARSGFGTDTQYF	TGCAGTGCTAGGTCTGGGTTTGGCACAGATACGCAGTATTTT
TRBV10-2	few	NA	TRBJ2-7	CASDPGVGGYREQYF	TGCGCCAGCGACCCCGGAGTTGGGGGGTACCGCGAGCAGTACTTC
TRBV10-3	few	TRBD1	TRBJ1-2	CAISSGGAYGYTF	TGTGCCATCAGTTCAGGGGGCGCTTATGGCTACACCTTC
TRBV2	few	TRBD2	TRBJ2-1	CASVEVAGYNEQFF	TGTGCCAGCGTGGAGGTAGCGGGCTACAATGAGCAGTTCTTC
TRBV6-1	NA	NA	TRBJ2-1	CASSQTLSGGDTRNEQFF	TGTGCCAGCAGTCAGACACTTAGCGGCGGGGACACGCGGAATGAGCAGTTCTTC
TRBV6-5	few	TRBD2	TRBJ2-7	CASSYVAGGSYEQYF	TGTGCCAGCAGTTACGTAGCGGGGGGCTCCTACGAGCAGTACTTC
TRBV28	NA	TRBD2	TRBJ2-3	CASSLTSGGAPETQYF	TGTGCCAGCAGTTTGACTAGCGGGGGGGCCCCAGAGACGCAGTATTTT
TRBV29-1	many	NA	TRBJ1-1	CSVEEQPNTEAFF	TGCAGCGTTGAAGAACAGCCGAACACTGAAGCTTTCTTT
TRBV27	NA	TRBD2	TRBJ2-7	CASSLRLAGGPNEQYF	TGTGCCAGCAGTCTCAGACTAGCGGGAGGGCCGAACGAGCAGTACTTC
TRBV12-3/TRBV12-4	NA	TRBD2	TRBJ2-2	CVSSLAGGWELFF	TGTGTCAGCAGTTTAGCGGGGGGTTGGGAGCTGTTTTTT
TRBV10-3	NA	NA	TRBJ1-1	CAISAGGGNTEAFF	TGTGCCATCAGTGCCGGTGGGGGGAACACTGAAGCTTTCTTT
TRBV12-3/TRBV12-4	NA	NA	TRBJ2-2	CASSPSGGGASGELFF	TGTGCCAGCAGTCCGTCAGGGGGGGGGGCGTCCGGGGAGCTGTTTTTT
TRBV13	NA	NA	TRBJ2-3	CASSLGWGLAASDTQYF	TGTGCCAGCAGCTTAGGTTGGGGGCTAGCGGCCTCGGATACGCAGTATTTT
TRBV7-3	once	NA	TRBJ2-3	CASGLGLSTDTQYF	TGTGCCAGCGGCCTCGGACTAAGCACAGATACGCAGTATTTT
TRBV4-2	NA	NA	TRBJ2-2	CASSQDPLGGTNTGELFF	TGTGCCAGCAGCCAAGACCCCCTGGGGGGAACGAACACCGGGGAGCTGTTTTTT
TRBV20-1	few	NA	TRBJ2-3	CSARDPLAGTDTQYF	TGCAGTGCTAGAGACCCGCTAGCTGGCACAGATACGCAGTATTTT
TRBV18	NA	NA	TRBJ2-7	CASSPNTFSNYEQYF	TGTGCCAGCTCACCTAACACGTTCTCCAACTACGAGCAGTACTTC
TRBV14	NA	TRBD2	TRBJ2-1	CASSQVGGSGGALEQFF	TGTGCCAGCAGCCAAGTAGGGGGGAGCGGGGGGGCCCTCGAGCAGTTCTTC
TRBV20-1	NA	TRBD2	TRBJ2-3	CSARGSGLAGSTDTQYF	TGCAGTGCTAGAGGTTCGGGACTAGCGGGAAGCACAGATACGCAGTATTTT
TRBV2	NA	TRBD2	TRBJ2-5	CASLWTSGSQETQYF	TGTGCCAGCCTATGGACTAGCGGGAGCCAAGAGACCCAGTACTTC
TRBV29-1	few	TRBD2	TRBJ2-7	CSVDPSGGTVEQYF	TGCAGCGTTGACCCCAGCGGGGGAACGGTTGAGCAGTACTTC
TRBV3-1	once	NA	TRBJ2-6	CASSQDWDTTSSGADVLTF	TGTGCCAGCAGCCAAGATTGGGACACAACGAGCTCTGGGGCCGACGTCCTGACTTTC
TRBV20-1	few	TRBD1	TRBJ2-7	CSVDRGRSYEQYF	TGCAGTGTGGACAGGGGGCGATCCTACGAGCAGTACTTC
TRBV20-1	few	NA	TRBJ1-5	CSVEGGSNQPQHF	TGCAGTGTTGAGGGGGGTAGCAATCAGCCCCAGCATTTT
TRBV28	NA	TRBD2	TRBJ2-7	CASSLRGLAEAYEQYF	TGTGCCAGCAGTTTAAGGGGACTAGCGGAAGCCTACGAGCAGTACTTC
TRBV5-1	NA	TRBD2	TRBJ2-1	CASSLPRTSGTYNEQFF	TGCGCCAGCAGCTTGCCCAGGACTAGCGGAACGTACAATGAGCAGTTCTTC
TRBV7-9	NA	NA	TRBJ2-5	CASSLDRQQETQYF	TGTGCCAGCAGCTTAGATCGACAGCAAGAGACCCAGTACTTC
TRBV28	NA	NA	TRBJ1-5	CASSRRQVNQPQHF	TGTGCCAGCAGTAGACGACAGGTTAATCAGCCCCAGCATTTT
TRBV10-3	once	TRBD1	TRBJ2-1	CAISAGRTSGGDEQFF	TGTGCCATCAGTGCCGGGCGGACCTCAGGGGGAGATGAGCAGTTCTTC
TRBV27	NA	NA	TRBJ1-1	CASSFSPFWNTEAFF	TGTGCCAGCAGTTTCTCCCCCTTTTGGAACACTGAAGCTTTCTTT
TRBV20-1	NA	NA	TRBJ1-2	CSAGMGGYTF	TGCAGTGCGGGGATGGGGGGCTACACCTTC
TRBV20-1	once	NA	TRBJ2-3	CSAGGTGADTQYF	TGCAGTGCTGGGGGGACCGGAGCAGATACGCAGTATTTT
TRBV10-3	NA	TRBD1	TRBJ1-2	CAISQGGGYTF	TGTGCCATCAGCCAGGGGGGCGGCTACACCTTC
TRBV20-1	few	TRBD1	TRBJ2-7	CSAQKPGRTGDYEQYF	TGCAGTGCTCAAAAACCAGGGAGGACAGGGGACTACGAGCAGTACTTC